The 29 T cell receptor beta chains in this list originate from one sample, sequenced in a study of Ad26.COV2.S vaccination and SARS-CoV-2 variants. Treatment: around 19 received Ad26.COV2.S at low or high dose, single or two shots; about five received placebo; per-sample allocation not given. Samples were taken on day 63 after the first vaccine or placebo injection. Libraries were prepared by immunoSEQ multiplex PCR; TCRdb keeps only in-frame clonotypes and omits some of them. This table holds 320,000 or so clones, approximately 87% found once. The source material was peripheral blood, sampled in a trial of Ad26.COV2.S vaccine versus placebo. The receptors derive from a person aged 18-60 years who received the Ad26.COV2.S COVID-19 vaccine or a placebo.

V and J are TRBV4-3 and TRBJ1-5; 10 bases line up with TRBD1. V was pared by 3 bases and J by 7 bases, with 3 bases of the junction left unmatched. CDR1 LGHNA and CDR2 YSLEER come from the germline V gene. The CDR3 spans 14 residues. Written as DNA, the CDR3 is TGCGCCAGCAGCCAGGACAGGGGGTACCAGCCCCAGCATTTT. Protein: CASSQDRGYQPQHF.

V is TRBV27 and J is TRBJ2-3, with D hard to call. The CDR3 runs 16 residues. Deletions cut 6 bases from V and 6 bases from J, with 22 bases between. Germline loops: CDR1 MNHEY, CDR2 SMNVEV (reference sequence). The CDR3 is CASSSGVAATGDTQYF. As DNA, the CDR3 is TGTGCCAGCAGCTCGGGTGTTGCAGCCACGGGTGATACGCAGTATTTT.

The J gene is TRBJ1-5, the V gene TRBV29-1; 9 nucleotides align to TRBD1. Germline CDR1 reads SQVTM; CDR2 reads ANQGSEA. The CDR3 spans 13 residues. The J segment lost 6 bases and the V segment lost 6 bases, leaving 6 bases of the junction unmatched. The CDR3: CSVGDRASQPQHF. The CDR3 DNA reads TGCAGCGTGGGGGACAGGGCCAGTCAGCCCCAGCATTTT.

This rearrangement joins TRBV5-1 to TRBJ2-5; D remains ambiguous. The CDR3 covers 14 residues. Germline CDR1 and CDR2: SGHRS and YFSETQ. Trimming took 1 base from V and 7 from J, leaving 14 bases between them. The CDR3 DNA is TGCGCCAGCAGCTTGAGAGAGGCGTGGGGGACCCAGTACTTC. Protein: CASSLREAWGTQYF. Complete variable domain (other parts from reference TRBV5-1 and TRBJ2-5): KAGVTQTPRYLIKTRGQQVTLSCSPISGHRSVSWYQQTPGQGLQFLFEYFSETQRNKGNFPGRFSGRQFSNSRSEMNVSTLELGDSALYLCASSLREAWGTQYFGPGTRLLVL.

This chain connects TRBV12-3 or TRBV12-4 to TRBJ1-1, with D maybe TRBD1 (5 bases). Trimming took off 4 bases at V and 6 bases at J, with 12 bases between the two ends. The CDR3 runs 13 residues. The CDR3 DNA reads as TGTGCCAGCAGTTCTTGGGGCCTTCCTGAAGCTTTCTTT. It encodes CASSSWGLPEAFF.

The rearrangement uses TRBV4-1 and TRBJ1-1; no clear D. Trimming left V 0 bases short and J 7 bases short, with 9 bases between. The length of the CDR3 is 13 residues. Per germline, CDR1 MGHRA and CDR2 YSYEKL. The CDR3 DNA is TGCGCCAGCAGCCAAGATCGCGGGTATGAAGCTTTCTTT. Amino acid sequence: CASSQDRGYEAFF.

J is TRBJ1-1 and V is TRBV27, with 7 bases matching TRBD1. CDR1 is MNHEY, CDR2 SMNVEV, per germline (reference sequence). Trimming at V came to 5 bases and at J to 0 bases, leaving 6 bases not matched to a gene. The CDR3 totals 15 residues. This CDR3 reads CASSSQGGMNTEAFF. CDR3 DNA: TGTGCCAGCAGTAGTCAGGGGGGGATGAACACTGAAGCTTTCTTT.

This clone has only one observation. The chain employs TRBV28 and TRBJ1-1; no clear D gene. The CDR3 loop spans 17 amino acids. Trimming removed 3 bases from V and 0 bases from J, with 17 bases in between. Germline V CDR1 and CDR2: MDHEN, SYDVKM. CDR3 in amino acids: CASSFLTGENMNTEAFF. The CDR3, as DNA: TGTGCCAGCAGTTTCCTCACCGGGGAAAATATGAACACTGAAGCTTTCTTT.

The chain employs TRBV9 and TRBJ2-1; D not certain. Per the germline V gene, CDR1 is SGDLS and CDR2 is YYNGEE. V shed 0 bases and J shed 9 bases, with 16 bases lying between them. The CDR3 runs to 15 residues. The CDR3 loop reads CASSVGLVSNGEQFF. The CDR3, as DNA: TGTGCCAGCAGCGTAGGTTTGGTTTCCAACGGTGAGCAGTTCTTC.

This clone is a singleton in its sample. CDR3 nucleotide sequence: TGTGCCAGCAGTTACGATCTATTTGGGAACAATGAGCAGTTCTTC. It encodes CASSYDLFGNNEQFF. The V call is TRBV6-5, the J call TRBJ2-1, with no clear D. Trimming took off 2 bases at V and 5 bases at J, with 13 bases between the two ends. The length of the CDR3 is 15 residues. The germline V gene encodes CDR1 MNHEY and CDR2 SVGAGI.

The gene calls are TRBV5-5 and TRBJ1-6; D is unresolved. Trimming pared 4 bases from V and 7 bases from J, leaving 12 bases between. Germline V lookup: CDR1 SGHKS, CDR2 YYEKEE (reference sequence). There are 14 residues in the CDR3. The chain's CDR3 is CASSTRDSNSPLHF. CDR3 in DNA: TGTGCCAGCAGCACACGGGATTCAAATTCACCCCTCCACTTT. Combining the CDR3 with reference TRBV5-5 and TRBJ1-6 gives the whole variable domain DAGVTQSPTHLIKTRGQQVTLRCSPISGHKSVSWYQQVLGQGPQFIFQYYEKEERGRGNFPDRFSARQFPNYSSELNVNALLLGDSALYLCASSTRDSNSPLHFGNGTRLTVT.

The chain couples TRBV11-3 to TRBJ2-3, with 8 bases aligning to TRBD2. From germline, CDR1 is SGHNT and CDR2 YENEEA. The CDR3 covers 15 residues. The V and J ends lost 5 bases and 5 bases, in that order; junction bases with no gene match: 9. CDR3 residues: CASSLPLAGGDTQYF. The CDR3 DNA reads TGTGCCAGCAGCCTGCCCCTCGCGGGAGGAGATACGCAGTATTTT.

The chain is built from TRBV12-3 or TRBV12-4 and TRBJ1-2; D is unresolved. V was cut by 4 bases and J by 8 bases, with 11 bases left in between. CDR3 size: 12 residues. DNA for the CDR3: TGTGCCAGCAGTTCAAATGCGGGCGGCTACACCTTC. Its translation is CASSSNAGGYTF.

The chain joins TRBV6-5 to TRBJ2-1; D may be TRBD2 (5 bases). CDR3 length: 12 residues. Germline V gene data show CDR1 as MNHEY and CDR2 as SVGAGI. V was pared by 2 bases and J by 7 bases, with 6 bases between. As DNA, the CDR3 is TGTGCCAGCAGTTACCCGGGGAATGAGCAGTTCTTC. Amino acids: CASSYPGNEQFF.

This clone is a singleton in its sample. V and J are TRBV6-5 and TRBJ2-4; 8 bases line up with TRBD1. Germline V gene lookup returns CDR1 MNHEY and CDR2 SVGAGI. The CDR3 has 13 amino acids. V trimming: 8 bases; J trimming: 4 bases; junction bases outside the gene matches: 4. CDR3 sequence reads: CASGDRPKNIQYF. In nucleotides, the CDR3 is TGTGCCAGCGGGGACAGGCCAAAAAACATTCAGTACTTC.

The chain couples TRBV5-4 to TRBJ1-6; D is possibly TRBD1 (5 bases). There are 17 residues in the CDR3. Germline CDR1 reads SGHNT; CDR2 reads YYREEE (reference sequence). Trimming cost V 1 base and J 1 base, with 12 bases left between them. The CDR3 sequence: CASSLMGGVSYNSPLHF. The DNA for the CDR3 is TGTGCCAGCAGCTTGATGGGGGGGGTGTCCTATAATTCACCCCTCCACTTT.

The chain links TRBV7-9 to TRBJ2-1; TRBD2 agrees at 9 bases. The junction had 11 bases not matched to a gene; V was cut back by 4 bases and J by 10 bases. Germline V gene sequence: CDR1 SEHNR, CDR2 FQNEAQ (reference sequence). CDR3 length: 15 amino acids. In DNA, the CDR3 is TGTGCCAGCAGCTCGGCCAAGCGGGGGGTTCAAGAGCAGTTCTTC. Its protein is CASSSAKRGVQEQFF. Using reference TRBV7-9 and TRBJ2-1 for the parts outside the CDR3, the full variable domain is DTGVSQNPRHKITKRGQNVTFRCDPISEHNRLYWYRQTLGQGPEFLTYFQNEAQLEKSRLLSDRFSAERPKGSFSTLEIQRTEQGDSAMYLCASSSAKRGVQEQFFGPGTRLTVL.

The chain couples TRBV10-3 to TRBJ2-5; 7 nucleotides agree with TRBD1. CDR3 length: 14 residues. J was trimmed by 3 bases and V by 3 bases; bases with no gene match: 4. Germline lookup yields CDR1 ENHRY and CDR2 SYGVKD. CDR3 nucleotide sequence: TGTGCCATCAGTGATTGGCAGGGGGAAGAGACCCAGTACTTC. It yields the protein CAISDWQGEETQYF.

Concerning this clone itself: Within the sample, other DNA sequences also encode this same CDR3. This chain uses TRBV19 with TRBJ1-1; D perhaps matches TRBD1 (5 bases). There are 13 residues in the CDR3. Trimming shortened V by 4 bases and J by 5 bases, and 11 bases separated the two germline ends. Germline V gives CDR1 LNHDA, CDR2 SQIVND (reference sequence). In nucleotides, the CDR3 is TGTGCCAGTAGTACGGGGACGAATACTGAAGCTTTCTTT. It yields the protein CASSTGTNTEAFF.

This clone has just one count. CDR3 protein: CASSTRTSDTQYF. The CDR3 DNA is TGTGCCAGCAGCACTAGGACCTCTGATACGCAGTATTTT. J is TRBJ2-3 and V is TRBV5-4; TRBD2 might be the D (5 bases). Per the germline V gene, CDR1 is SGHNT and CDR2 is YYREEE (reference sequence). The CDR3 consists of 13 residues. V was cut by 4 bases and J by 6 bases, with 12 bases left in between.

The chain recombines TRBV19 with TRBJ2-1; TRBD1 agrees at 8 bases. From germline, CDR1 is LNHDA and CDR2 SQIVND (reference sequence). CDR3 length equals 15 residues. The V gene end was trimmed by 7 bases and the J gene end by 2 bases; junction bases not matched to a gene: 7. CDR3 amino acids: CASMGGQGTYNEQFF. The CDR3 DNA reads as TGTGCCAGTATGGGCGGACAGGGAACCTACAATGAGCAGTTCTTC.

The chain combines TRBV3-1 (or the pseudogene TRBV3-2) with TRBJ1-3; possible D gene TRBD1, 5 bases. This CDR3 has 16 residues. Between the trimmed V and J ends, which lost 7 bases and 0 bases, there was a span of 16 bases. Germline assignment: CDR1 LGHDT and CDR2 YNNKEL (reference sequence). The CDR3 sequence: CASTPGGGSSGNTIYF. The CDR3, as DNA: TGTGCCAGCACTCCTGGGGGGGGTAGCTCTGGAAACACCATATATTTT.

The rearrangement joins TRBV7-6 to TRBJ1-1; D gene ambiguous. The CDR3 runs to 16 residues. Deletions cut 3 bases from V and 1 base from J, with 15 bases between. The germline V gene encodes CDR1 SGHVS and CDR2 FNYEAQ. CDR3 coding DNA: TGTGCCAGCAGCTTGTGGGAAGAGGTAGGGAACACTGAAGCTTTCTTT. This codes for CASSLWEEVGNTEAFF.

The chain joins TRBV14 to TRBJ2-1; D is possibly TRBD1 or TRBD2 (5 bases each). This CDR3 contains 15 residues. Trimming took 0 bases from V and 8 from J, leaving 14 bases between them. Germline V gene data show CDR1 as SGHDN and CDR2 as FVKESK. CDR3 region: CASSQEILRDHEQFF. As DNA, the CDR3 is TGTGCCAGCAGCCAAGAAATACTTCGGGACCATGAGCAGTTCTTC. The whole variable domain, remainder taken from reference TRBV14 and TRBJ2-1, is EAGVTQFPSHSVIEKGQTVTLRCDPISGHDNLYWYRRVMGKEIKFLLHFVKESKQDESGMPNNRFLAERTGGTYSTLKVQPAELEDSGVYFCASSQEILRDHEQFFGPGTRLTVL.

V usage is TRBV3-1 (or the pseudogene TRBV3-2) and J usage is TRBJ1-2; D is uncertain. V was cut by 4 bases and J by 7 bases, with 13 bases left in between. Looked up from germline, CDR1 is LGHDT and CDR2 is YNNKEL (reference sequence). This CDR3 is built from 13 residues. CDR3 DNA: TGTGCCAGCAGCCCCAATAAACCTAGTGGCTACACCTTC. It translates to CASSPNKPSGYTF.

This rearrangement joins TRBV6-1 to TRBJ2-4; D may be TRBD1 (5 bases). Germline V gene lookup returns CDR1 MNHNS and CDR2 SASEGT. The CDR3 loop spans 16 amino acids. V lost 2 bases and J lost 0, with 11 bases in between. CDR3 loop: CASSELGELAKNIQYF. The CDR3 coding sequence is TGTGCCAGCAGTGAATTAGGGGAACTAGCCAAAAACATTCAGTACTTC.

This chain uses TRBV2 with TRBJ1-2; no clear D. The V end lost 3 bases, the J end lost 3 bases, and 8 bases lay between the germline ends. From germline, CDR1 is SNHLY and CDR2 FYNNEI. The CDR3 has 13 residues. The CDR3 here is CASSEEGYYGYTF. CDR3 nucleotides: TGTGCCAGCAGTGAGGAGGGATACTATGGCTACACCTTC.

V and J are TRBV7-9 and TRBJ1-3; no clear D gene. The CDR3 length is 15 residues. Trimming left V 7 bases short and J 7 bases short, with 20 bases between. Germline values: CDR1 SEHNR, CDR2 FQNEAQ (reference sequence). The chain's CDR3 is CASILPRPGGNTIYF. The CDR3 bases are TGTGCCAGCATCCTCCCCCGTCCAGGAGGGAACACCATATATTTT. The full variable domain, with the rest looked up from reference TRBV7-9 and TRBJ1-3, is DTGVSQNPRHKITKRGQNVTFRCDPISEHNRLYWYRQTLGQGPEFLTYFQNEAQLEKSRLLSDRFSAERPKGSFSTLEIQRTEQGDSAMYLCASILPRPGGNTIYFGEGSWLTVV.

The V and J genes are TRBV5-6 and TRBJ1-1; D is perhaps TRBD1 (5 bases). This CDR3 contains 14 residues. Looked up from germline, CDR1 is SGHDT and CDR2 is YYEEEE. Trimming left V 1 base short and J 0 bases short, with 7 bases between. CDR3 nucleotide sequence: TGTGCCAGCAGCTTGAACAGGATGAACACTGAAGCTTTCTTT. Protein: CASSLNRMNTEAFF.